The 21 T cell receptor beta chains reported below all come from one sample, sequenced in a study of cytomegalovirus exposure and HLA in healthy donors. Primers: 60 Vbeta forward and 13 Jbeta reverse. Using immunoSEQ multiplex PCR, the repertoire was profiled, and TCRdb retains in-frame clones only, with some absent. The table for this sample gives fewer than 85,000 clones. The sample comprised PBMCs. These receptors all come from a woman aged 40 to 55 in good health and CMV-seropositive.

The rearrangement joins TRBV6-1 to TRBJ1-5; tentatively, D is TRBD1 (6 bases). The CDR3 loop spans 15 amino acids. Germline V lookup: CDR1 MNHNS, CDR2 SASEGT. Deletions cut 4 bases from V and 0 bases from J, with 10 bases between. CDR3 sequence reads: CASSVGQHSNQPQHF. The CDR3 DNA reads TGTGCCAGCAGTGTAGGACAGCATAGCAATCAGCCCCAGCATTTT.

CDR3 sequence reads: CSASDRATYEQYF. The CDR3 DNA is TGCAGCGCCTCCGACAGGGCTACCTACGAGCAGTACTTC. The rearrangement joins TRBV29-1 to TRBJ2-5; 7 bases agree with TRBD1. The J call may not be correct, given that the DNA end is closer to TRBJ2-7. CDR1 is SQVTM and CDR2 is ANQGSEA in the germline V gene. This CDR3 region has 13 residues.

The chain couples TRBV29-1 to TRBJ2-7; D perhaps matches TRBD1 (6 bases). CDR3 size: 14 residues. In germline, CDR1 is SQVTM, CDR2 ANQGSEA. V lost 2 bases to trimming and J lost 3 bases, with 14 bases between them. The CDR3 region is CSVESTGHLYEQYF. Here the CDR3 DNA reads TGCAGCGTTGAATCGACAGGCCACCTCTACGAGCAGTACTTC.

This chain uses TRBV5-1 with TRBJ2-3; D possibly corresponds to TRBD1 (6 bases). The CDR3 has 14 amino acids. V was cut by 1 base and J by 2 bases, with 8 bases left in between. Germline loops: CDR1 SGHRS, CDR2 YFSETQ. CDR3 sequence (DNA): TGCGCCAGCAGCTTGACAGGGTTCACAGATACGCAGTATTTT. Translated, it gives CASSLTGFTDTQYF.

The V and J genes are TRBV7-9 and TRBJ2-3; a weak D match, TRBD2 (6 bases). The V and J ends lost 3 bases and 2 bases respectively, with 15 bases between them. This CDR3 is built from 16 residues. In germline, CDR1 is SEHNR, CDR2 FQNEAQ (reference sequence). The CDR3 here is CASSLLGGTNTDTQYF. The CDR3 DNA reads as TGTGCCAGCAGCTTGCTTGGCGGGACGAACACAGATACGCAGTATTTT. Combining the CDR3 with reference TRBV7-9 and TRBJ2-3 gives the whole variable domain DTGVSQNPRHKITKRGQNVTFRCDPISEHNRLYWYRQTLGQGPEFLTYFQNEAQLEKSRLLSDRFSAERPKGSFSTLEIQRTEQGDSAMYLCASSLLGGTNTDTQYFGPGTRLTVL.

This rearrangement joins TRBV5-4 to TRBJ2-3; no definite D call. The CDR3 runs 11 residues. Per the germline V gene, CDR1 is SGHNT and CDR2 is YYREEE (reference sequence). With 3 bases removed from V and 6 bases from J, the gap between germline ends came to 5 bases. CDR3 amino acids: CASSSTDTQYF. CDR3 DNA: TGTGCCAGCAGCTCTACGGATACGCAGTATTTT.

Here the CDR3 reads CATSGGGGQETQYF. CDR3 nucleotide sequence: TGTGCCACCTCGGGGGGCGGGGGGCAAGAGACCCAGTACTTC. The rearrangement uses TRBV5-4 and TRBJ2-5; 8 bases agree with TRBD2. Germline V gene data show CDR1 as SGHNT and CDR2 as YYREEE (reference sequence). With 9 bases clipped from V and 2 bases from J, the junction kept 9 bases outside the gene matches. This CDR3 region has 14 residues.

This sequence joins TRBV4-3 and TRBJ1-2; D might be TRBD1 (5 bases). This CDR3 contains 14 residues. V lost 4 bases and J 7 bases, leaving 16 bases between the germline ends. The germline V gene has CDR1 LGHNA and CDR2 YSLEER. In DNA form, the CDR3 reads TGCGCCAGCAGCCCATGGACAACCACGAGTGGCTACACCTTC. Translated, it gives CASSPWTTTSGYTF.

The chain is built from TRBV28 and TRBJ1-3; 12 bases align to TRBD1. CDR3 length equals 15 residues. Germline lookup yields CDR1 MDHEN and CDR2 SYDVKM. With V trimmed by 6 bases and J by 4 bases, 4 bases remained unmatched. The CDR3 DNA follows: TGTGCCAGCAGGGGGACAGGGGGCTACGGAAACACCATATATTTT. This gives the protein CASRGTGGYGNTIYF.

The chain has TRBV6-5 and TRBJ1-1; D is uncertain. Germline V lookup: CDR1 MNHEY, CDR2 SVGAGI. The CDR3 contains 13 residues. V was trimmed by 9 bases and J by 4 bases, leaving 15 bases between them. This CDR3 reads CASTSPEGTEAFF. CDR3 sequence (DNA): TGTGCCAGTACTAGTCCTGAGGGCACTGAAGCTTTCTTT.

The CDR3 is CASSPHQGAGPTEAFF. As DNA, the CDR3 is TGTGCCAGCAGTCCCCACCAGGGGGCAGGACCCACTGAAGCTTTCTTT. This chain uses TRBV28 with TRBJ1-1; 8 bases match TRBD1. CDR3 length: 16 amino acids. The V and J ends lost 5 bases and 4 bases, in that order; junction bases with no gene match: 12. Germline V gene lookup returns CDR1 MDHEN and CDR2 SYDVKM.

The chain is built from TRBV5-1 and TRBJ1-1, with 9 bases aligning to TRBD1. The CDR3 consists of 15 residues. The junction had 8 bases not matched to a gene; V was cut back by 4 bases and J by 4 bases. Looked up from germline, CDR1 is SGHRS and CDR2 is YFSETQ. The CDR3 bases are TGCGCCAGCAGCGCACAGGGGGCAAGTAGCACTGAAGCTTTCTTT. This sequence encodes CASSAQGASSTEAFF.

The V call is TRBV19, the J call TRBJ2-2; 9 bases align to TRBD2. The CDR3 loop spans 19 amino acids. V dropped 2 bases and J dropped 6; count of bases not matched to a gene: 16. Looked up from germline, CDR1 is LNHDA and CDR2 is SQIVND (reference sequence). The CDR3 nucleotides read TGTGCCAGTAGTATAATCTTAACTAGCAGGACTAGCGTGGCCGGGGAGCTGTTTTTT. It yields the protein CASSIILTSRTSVAGELFF.

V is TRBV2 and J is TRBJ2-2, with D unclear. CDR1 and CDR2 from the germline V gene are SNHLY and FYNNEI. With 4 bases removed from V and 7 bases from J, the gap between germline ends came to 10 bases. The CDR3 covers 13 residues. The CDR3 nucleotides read TGTGCCAGCAGTGTTTTCCTGCGCGGGGAGCTGTTTTTT. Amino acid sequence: CASSVFLRGELFF.

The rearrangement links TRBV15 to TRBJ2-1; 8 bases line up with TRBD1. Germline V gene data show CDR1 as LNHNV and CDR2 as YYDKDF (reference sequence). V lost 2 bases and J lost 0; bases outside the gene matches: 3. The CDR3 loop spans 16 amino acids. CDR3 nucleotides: TGTGCCACCAGCAGACAGACAGGGGCCTCCTACAATGAGCAGTTCTTC. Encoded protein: CATSRQTGASYNEQFF.

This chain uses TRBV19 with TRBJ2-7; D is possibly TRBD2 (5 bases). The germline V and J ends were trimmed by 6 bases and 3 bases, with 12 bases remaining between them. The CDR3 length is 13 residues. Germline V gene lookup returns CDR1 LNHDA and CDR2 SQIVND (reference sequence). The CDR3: CASSYGGNYEQYF. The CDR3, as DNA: TGTGCCAGTAGCTACGGAGGTAACTACGAGCAGTACTTC.

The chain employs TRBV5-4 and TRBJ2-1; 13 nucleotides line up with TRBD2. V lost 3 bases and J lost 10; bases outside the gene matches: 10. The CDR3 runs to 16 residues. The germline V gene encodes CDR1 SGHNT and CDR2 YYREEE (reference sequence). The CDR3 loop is CASSWGGLAGFQEQFF. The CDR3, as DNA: TGTGCCAGCAGCTGGGGGGGACTAGCGGGGTTCCAAGAGCAGTTCTTC.

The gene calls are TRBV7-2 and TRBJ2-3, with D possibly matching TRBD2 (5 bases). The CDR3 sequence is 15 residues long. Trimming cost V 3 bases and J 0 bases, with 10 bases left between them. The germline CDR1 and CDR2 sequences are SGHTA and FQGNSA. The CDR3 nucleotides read TGTGCCAGCAGCTTGGACTCCCCTAGCACAGATACGCAGTATTTT. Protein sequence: CASSLDSPSTDTQYF.

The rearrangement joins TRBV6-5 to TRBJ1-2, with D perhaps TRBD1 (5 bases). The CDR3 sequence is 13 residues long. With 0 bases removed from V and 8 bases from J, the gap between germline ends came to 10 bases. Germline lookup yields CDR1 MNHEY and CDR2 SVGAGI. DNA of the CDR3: TGTGCCAGCAGTTACTCACAGGCCTCCGGCTACACCTTC. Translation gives CASSYSQASGYTF.

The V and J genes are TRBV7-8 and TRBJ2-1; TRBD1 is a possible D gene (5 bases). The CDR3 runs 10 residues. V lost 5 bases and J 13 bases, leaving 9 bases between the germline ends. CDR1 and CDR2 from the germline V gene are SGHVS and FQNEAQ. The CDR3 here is CASSGQSQFF. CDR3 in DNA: TGTGCCAGCAGCGGACAATCACAGTTCTTC.

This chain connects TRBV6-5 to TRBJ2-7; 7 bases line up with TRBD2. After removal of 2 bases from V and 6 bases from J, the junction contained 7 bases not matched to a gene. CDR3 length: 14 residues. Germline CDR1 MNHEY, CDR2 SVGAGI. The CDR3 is CASSYLQRGREQYF. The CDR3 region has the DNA TGTGCCAGCAGTTACCTGCAGCGGGGTCGCGAGCAGTACTTC.